One and the same sample provided the 8 T cell receptor beta chains below, sequenced in a study of PD-L1 blockade in urothelial cancer. The time point is: pretreatment peripheral blood. Here immunoSEQ multiplex PCR was the method, and the copy in TCRdb shows in-frame clones only, minus some. The sample has fewer than 50,000 clones, about 88% seen once. Material: PBMCs, obtained around atezolizumab (anti-PD-L1) treatment. The receptors were sampled from a man aged 65 to 85 with urothelial cancer.

The V call is TRBV7-2, the J call TRBJ2-3; TRBD2 aligns across 9 bases. The germline CDR1 and CDR2 sequences are SGHTA and FQGNSA. There are 15 residues in the CDR3. V was clipped by 2 bases and J by 2 bases; unmatched bases: 2. DNA of the CDR3: TGTGCCAGCAGCTTAAAGCGGGGGGTCACAGATACGCAGTATTTT. Residues: CASSLKRGVTDTQYF.

V is TRBV2 and J is TRBJ1-5; maybe TRBD1 (6 bases). Germline V gene sequence: CDR1 SNHLY, CDR2 FYNNEI. The CDR3 consists of 16 residues. Trimming removed 3 bases at V and 1 base at J, with 13 bases between. CDR3 region: CASSETGRGSNQPQHF. In DNA, the CDR3 is TGTGCCAGCAGTGAGACGGGCAGGGGAAGCAATCAGCCCCAGCATTTT.

V gene TRBV5-1 combines with J gene TRBJ2-1; D is unresolved. Germline CDR1 SGHRS, CDR2 YFSETQ. This CDR3 region has 14 residues. Between the trimmed V and J ends, which lost 2 bases and 4 bases, there was a span of 10 bases. The CDR3 nucleotides read TGCGCCAGCAGCTTTTCGACTCAATACAATGAGCAGTTCTTC. It codes for CASSFSTQYNEQFF. Supplemented by reference TRBV5-1 and TRBJ2-1, the full variable domain reads KAGVTQTPRYLIKTRGQQVTLSCSPISGHRSVSWYQQTPGQGLQFLFEYFSETQRNKGNFPGRFSGRQFSNSRSEMNVSTLELGDSALYLCASSFSTQYNEQFFGPGTRLTVL.

The V call is TRBV5-1, the J call TRBJ2-1; 8 bases match TRBD1. The germline V gene has CDR1 SGHRS and CDR2 YFSETQ. The J segment lost 7 bases and the V segment lost 4 bases, leaving 7 bases of the junction unmatched. The CDR3 loop spans 14 amino acids. The CDR3, as DNA: TGCGCCAGCAGCGTCAACCGACAGGGGAATGAGCAGTTCTTC. Encoded protein: CASSVNRQGNEQFF.

The CDR3 sequence: CASSPIGRAGTTYEQYF. The CDR3 nucleotides read TGTGCCAGCTCACCCATCGGTAGAGCGGGAACTACCTACGAGCAGTACTTC. This chain links TRBV18 with TRBJ2-7; 7 nucleotides agree with TRBD2. CDR3 length: 17 residues. In germline, CDR1 is KGHSH, CDR2 LQKENI. The V gene end was trimmed by 3 bases and the J gene end by 2 bases; junction bases not matched to a gene: 13. Drawing the rest from reference TRBV18 and TRBJ2-7, the complete variable domain is NAGVMQNPRHLVRRRGQEARLRCSPMKGHSHVYWYRQLPEEGLKFMVYLQKENIIDESGMPKERFSAEFPKEGPSILRIQQVVRGDSAAYFCASSPIGRAGTTYEQYFGPGTRLTVT.

The chain employs TRBV11-1 and TRBJ2-5, with a weak D call TRBD2 (6 bases). V gave up 7 bases and J gave up 5 bases, with 11 bases separating them. Germline V gene sequence: CDR1 SGHAT, CDR2 FQDESV (reference sequence). The CDR3 length is 12 residues. Here the CDR3 DNA reads TGTGCCAGCACGGGGGTTGGGGAGACCCAGTACTTC. Amino acid sequence: CASTGVGETQYF.

This chain joins TRBV7-9 and TRBJ1-2, with a weak D call TRBD1 (6 bases). This CDR3 spans 15 amino acids. In germline, CDR1 is SEHNR, CDR2 FQNEAQ (reference sequence). Deletions cut 3 bases from V and 3 bases from J, with 14 bases between. The CDR3 DNA is TGTGCCAGCAGCTTTCCCAGGGGAACGGACTATGGCTACACCTTC. This translates into CASSFPRGTDYGYTF.

V and J are TRBV5-1 and TRBJ1-4; D is unclear. The CDR3 consists of 18 residues. Germline CDR1 and CDR2: SGHRS and YFSETQ. V dropped 2 bases and J dropped 0 bases, with 17 bases sitting between them. The CDR3 is CASSLLAGTFATNEKLFF. The CDR3 nucleotides are TGCGCCAGCAGCTTACTGGCGGGCACATTCGCAACTAATGAAAAACTGTTTTTT.